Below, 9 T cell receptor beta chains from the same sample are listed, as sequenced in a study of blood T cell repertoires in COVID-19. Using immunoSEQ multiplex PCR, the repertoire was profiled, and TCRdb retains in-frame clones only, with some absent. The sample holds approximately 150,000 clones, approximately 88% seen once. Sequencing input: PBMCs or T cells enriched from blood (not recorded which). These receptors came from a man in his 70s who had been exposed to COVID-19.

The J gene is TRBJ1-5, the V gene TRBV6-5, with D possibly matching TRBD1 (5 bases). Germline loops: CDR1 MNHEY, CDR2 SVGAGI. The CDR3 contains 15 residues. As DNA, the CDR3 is TGTGTATCCAGACGGTCAGGGTCGAGCAATCAGCCCCAGCATTTT. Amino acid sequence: CVSRRSGSSNQPQHF.

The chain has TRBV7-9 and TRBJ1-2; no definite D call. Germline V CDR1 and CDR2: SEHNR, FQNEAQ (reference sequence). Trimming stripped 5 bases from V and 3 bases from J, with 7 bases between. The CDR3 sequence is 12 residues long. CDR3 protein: CASSPFDYGYTF. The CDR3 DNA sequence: TGTGCCAGCAGCCCTTTCGACTATGGCTACACCTTC. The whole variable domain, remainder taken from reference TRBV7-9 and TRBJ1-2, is DTGVSQNPRHKITKRGQNVTFRCDPISEHNRLYWYRQTLGQGPEFLTYFQNEAQLEKSRLLSDRFSAERPKGSFSTLEIQRTEQGDSAMYLCASSPFDYGYTFGSGTRLTVV.

Here the CDR3 reads CASSGQGYETQYF. CDR3 DNA: TGTGCCAGCTCCGGACAGGGATACGAGACCCAGTACTTC. This rearrangement joins TRBV7-3 to TRBJ2-5; 8 bases line up with TRBD1. V shed 8 bases and J 5 bases; nucleotides not matched to a gene: 7. The CDR3 length is 13 residues. Germline CDR1 and CDR2: SGHTA and FQGTGA. The variable domain in full, with the rest retrieved from reference TRBV7-3 and TRBJ2-5, is GAGVSQTPSNKVTEKGKYVELRCDPISGHTALYWYRQSLGQGPEFLIYFQGTGAADDSGLPNDRFFAVRPEGSVSTLKIQRTERGDSAVYLCASSGQGYETQYFGPGTRLLVL.

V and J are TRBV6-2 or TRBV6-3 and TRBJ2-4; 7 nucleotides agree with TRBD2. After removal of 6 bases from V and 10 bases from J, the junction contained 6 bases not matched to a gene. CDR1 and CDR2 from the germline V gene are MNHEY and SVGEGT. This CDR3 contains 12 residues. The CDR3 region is CASSGREEIQYF. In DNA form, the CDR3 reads TGTGCCAGCAGCGGACGGGAGGAGATTCAGTACTTC.

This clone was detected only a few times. The CDR3 loop is CAISEGQGNTEAFF. CDR3 coding DNA: TGTGCCATCAGTGAGGGACAGGGAAACACTGAAGCTTTCTTT. The chain is built from TRBV10-3 and TRBJ1-1, with TRBD1 matching over 8 bases. Per germline, CDR1 ENHRY and CDR2 SYGVKD. This CDR3 region has 14 residues. Trimming at V came to 2 bases and at J to 2 bases, leaving 1 base not matched to a gene.

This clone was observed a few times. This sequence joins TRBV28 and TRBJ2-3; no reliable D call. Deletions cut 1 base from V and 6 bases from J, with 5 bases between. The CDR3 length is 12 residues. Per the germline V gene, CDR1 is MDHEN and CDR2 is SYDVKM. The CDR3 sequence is CASSLSRDTQYF. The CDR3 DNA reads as TGTGCCAGCAGTTTATCTCGGGATACGCAGTATTTT.

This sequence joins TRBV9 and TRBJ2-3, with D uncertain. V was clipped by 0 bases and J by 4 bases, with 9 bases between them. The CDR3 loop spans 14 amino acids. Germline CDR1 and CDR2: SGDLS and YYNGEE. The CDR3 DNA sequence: TGTGCCAGCAGCGTAGGGCCGCCACCAGATACGCAGTATTTT. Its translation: CASSVGPPPDTQYF.

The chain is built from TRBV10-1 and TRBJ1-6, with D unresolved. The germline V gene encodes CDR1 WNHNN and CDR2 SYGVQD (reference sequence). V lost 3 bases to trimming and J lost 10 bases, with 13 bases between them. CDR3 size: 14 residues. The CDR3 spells CASSELGERSPLHF. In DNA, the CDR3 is TGCGCCAGCAGTGAACTCGGCGAGCGGTCACCCCTCCACTTT.

CDR3 sequence: CASSQTRTGGRGYTF. Here the CDR3 DNA reads TGTGCCAGCAGCCAAACAAGGACAGGGGGACGGGGCTACACCTTC. The V gene is TRBV14, the J gene TRBJ1-2; 10 bases map to TRBD1. V was pared by 2 bases and J by 8 bases, with 8 bases of the junction left unmatched. The CDR3 is 15 amino acids. Germline V lookup: CDR1 SGHDN, CDR2 FVKESK.